The next 2 T cell receptor beta chains were all read from a single sample in a study of blood T cell repertoires in COVID-19. Sequencing used immunoSEQ multiplex PCR; TCRdb keeps in-frame clones, though not all of them. The table includes some 74,000 clones, around 80% detected once. Sequenced material: peripheral blood. The receptors were sampled from a woman of 80 years or more with active or convalescent COVID-19.

J is TRBJ2-1 and V is TRBV30; 7 nucleotides line up with TRBD1. The CDR3 contains 14 residues. Germline CDR1 is GTSNPN and CDR2 is SVGIG (reference sequence). Losses at the gene ends were 3 bases for V and 4 bases for J; bases not matched to a gene: 6. CDR3 DNA sequence: TGTGCCTGGAGCCAGGGACAGCCATACAATGAGCAGTTCTTC. The encoded protein is CAWSQGQPYNEQFF.

The V gene is TRBV30, the J gene TRBJ2-7, with 7 bases that match TRBD2. In germline, CDR1 is GTSNPN, CDR2 SVGIG (reference sequence). Unmatched junction bases numbered 2, after V lost 0 bases and J lost 0 bases. The CDR3 totals 14 residues. The CDR3 region is CAWSVGGSSYEQYF. CDR3 bases: TGTGCCTGGAGTGTGGGGGGGAGCTCCTACGAGCAGTACTTC.